Below, one T cell receptor (beta chain) is given with its context. The antigen this receptor binds is unknown. No base-level quality is on record; no much larger clone is a single base apart. This sample was taken from a study of T cell changes during pregnancy in multiple sclerosis (dated 2019 in TCRdb). About the full investigation: In women with multiple sclerosis, the researchers looked at how the T cell repertoire shifted as pregnancy progressed.

The receptor library was made with the immunoSEQ multiplex PCR assay. TCRdb stores this immuneACCESS table with in-frame sequences only. Part of the clones is absent; in the studies checked, under half of the shortfall reflects unresolved V genes, and no reason is known for the rest. The sample table lists 60,000 to 75,000 clones, about 90% of them with a count of one. About 1.5% of the sample lies in the top ten. CDR1 LGHNA and CDR2 YSLEER were looked up in the germline V gene. The V end gives up 0 bases and the J end 3 bases, leaving 1 base in the junction not matched to a gene. Inclusive of the bounding cysteine and phenylalanine, the CDR3 is 14 residues long. The only DNA kept is the CDR3, 42 bases in frame from the first base.

The sequence was obtained from a female donor in good health, enrolled as a control in a pregnancy study. The starting material was peripheral blood, obtained in the second trimester of pregnancy. This receptor chain uses TRBV4-3 and TRBJ1-2; 7 central nucleotides agree with TRBD1. The DNA sequence follows: TGCGCCAGCAGCCAAGAAGGGACAGACTATGGCTACACCTTC. Its protein is CASSQEGTDYGYTF.